The 29 T cell receptor beta chains below were found in one sample sequenced in a study of brain T cells in children with intractable seizures. Specified time point: blood from clinic visit 5 months post-surgery; TSC patient then seizure free. TCRdb's table, derived via immunoSEQ multiplex PCR, lists solely in-frame clones and lacks some. Among about 340,000 clones listed, about 93% were seen once. The source material was peripheral blood, sampled 5 to 6 months after surgery. These receptors originate from a boy in the first two years of life with tuberous sclerosis and intractable seizures.

This chain uses TRBV4-1 with TRBJ1-6; possibly TRBD1 for D (5 bases). Looked up from germline, CDR1 is MGHRA and CDR2 is YSYEKL. The CDR3 covers 16 residues. Trimming removed 3 bases at V and 8 bases at J, with 17 bases between. CDR3 in amino acids: CASSQALGGKYSPLHF. In nucleotides, the CDR3 is TGCGCCAGCAGCCAGGCCTTGGGGGGGAAGTATTCACCCCTCCACTTT.

This rearrangement joins TRBV24-1 to TRBJ2-7; 8 bases fit TRBD1. The junction had 1 base not matched to a gene; V was cut back by 4 bases and J by 3 bases. This CDR3 comprises 13 residues. Per germline, CDR1 KGHDR and CDR2 SFDVKD. This CDR3 reads CATSDRGLYEQYF. The DNA for the CDR3 is TGTGCCACCAGTGACAGGGGGCTCTACGAGCAGTACTTC.

The rearrangement uses TRBV9 and TRBJ2-2; no clear D gene. The CDR3 is 16 amino acids. V lost 1 base and J lost 4, with 14 bases in between. Germline CDR1 is SGDLS and CDR2 is YYNGEE. As DNA, the CDR3 is TGTGCCAGCAGCGTATGGGAAGGGCCCAGCACCGGGGAGCTGTTTTTT. This codes for CASSVWEGPSTGELFF.

The chain uses TRBV7-2 and TRBJ2-7; D may be TRBD1 (7 bases). The length of the CDR3 is 15 residues. The germline CDR1 and CDR2 sequences are SGHTA and FQGNSA. Deletions cut 5 bases from V and 2 bases from J, with 16 bases between. This chain's CDR3 is CASSAGGQPAYEQYF. CDR3 nucleotide sequence: TGTGCCAGCAGCGCAGGGGGGCAGCCGGCCTACGAGCAGTACTTC.

V usage is TRBV4-2 and J usage is TRBJ1-1, with D uncertain. Trimming pared 0 bases from V and 3 bases from J, leaving 11 bases between. The CDR3 is made up of 15 amino acids. Germline V gene lookup returns CDR1 LGHNA and CDR2 YNFKEQ. CDR3 residues: CASSQDSGRDTEAFF. CDR3 sequence (DNA): TGTGCCAGCAGCCAAGATTCGGGCCGGGACACTGAAGCTTTCTTT.

The chain couples TRBV11-3 to TRBJ2-7, with D possibly matching TRBD2 (5 bases). This CDR3 is 15 amino acids long. With 2 bases removed from V and 4 bases from J, the gap between germline ends came to 15 bases. Per the germline V gene, CDR1 is SGHNT and CDR2 is YENEEA. The CDR3 region has the DNA TGTGCCAGCAGCTTAAGTTCGGGAATGCCATACGAGCAGTACTTC. Its translation is CASSLSSGMPYEQYF. Supplemented by reference TRBV11-3 and TRBJ2-7, the full variable domain reads EAGVVQSPRYKIIEKKQPVAFWCNPISGHNTLYWYLQNLGQGPELLIRYENEEAVDDSQLPKDRFSAERLKGVDSTLKIQPAELGDSAVYLCASSLSSGMPYEQYFGPGTRLTVT.

CDR3 DNA: TGTGCCAGCAGCCAAGCTCGTGGGGGAGCTTTCTTT. It yields the protein CASSQARGGAFF. The chain uses TRBV3-1 (or the pseudogene TRBV3-2) and TRBJ1-1, with D perhaps matching TRBD1 (5 bases). Trimming removed 1 base from V and 10 bases from J, with 10 bases in between. Germline V gene lookup returns CDR1 LGHDT and CDR2 YNNKEL (reference sequence). CDR3 length: 12 amino acids.

The chain is built from TRBV7-9 and TRBJ2-2; TRBD1 matches 9 bases. The CDR3 loop spans 17 amino acids. Germline V gene sequence: CDR1 SEHNR, CDR2 FQNEAQ (reference sequence). Losses at the gene ends were 1 base for V and 5 bases for J; bases not matched to a gene: 8. CDR3 DNA sequence: TGTGCCAGCAGCTTAGTTATGGACAGGGGCTGGACCGGGGAGCTGTTTTTT. The encoded protein is CASSLVMDRGWTGELFF. Full variable domain (outside the CDR3, taken from reference TRBV7-9 and TRBJ2-2): DTGVSQNPRHKITKRGQNVTFRCDPISEHNRLYWYRQTLGQGPEFLTYFQNEAQLEKSRLLSDRFSAERPKGSFSTLEIQRTEQGDSAMYLCASSLVMDRGWTGELFFGEGSRLTVL.

The rearrangement joins TRBV6-6 to TRBJ2-7; no firm D call. The V gene lost 5 bases and the J gene lost 0 bases, with 8 bases spanning the gap. Germline-derived CDR1 and CDR2 are MNHNY and SVGAGI (reference sequence). This CDR3 region has 13 residues. CDR3 residues: CASSKQNSYEQYF. Here the CDR3 DNA reads TGTGCCAGCAGTAAACAGAACTCCTACGAGCAGTACTTC.

V gene TRBV5-4 combines with J gene TRBJ1-2; a weak D match, TRBD1 (5 bases). V was clipped by 1 base and J by 8 bases, with 24 bases between them. The CDR3 is made up of 17 amino acids. Germline assignment: CDR1 SGHNT and CDR2 YYREEE (reference sequence). This CDR3 is CASSLSGGGYSVSGYTF. Here the CDR3 DNA reads TGTGCCAGCAGCTTGAGCGGGGGTGGCTACTCCGTATCGGGCTACACCTTC.

This chain connects TRBV6-5 to TRBJ2-7, with D perhaps matching TRBD1 (6 bases). The germline V gene has CDR1 MNHEY and CDR2 SVGAGI. V was clipped by 8 bases and J by 2 bases, with 19 bases between them. The CDR3 is 15 amino acids. The CDR3: CASARQDEVTYEQYF. CDR3 sequence (DNA): TGTGCCAGCGCCCGACAGGACGAAGTGACCTACGAGCAGTACTTC.

The J gene is TRBJ2-7, the V gene TRBV2; D call uncertain. Germline CDR1 SNHLY, CDR2 FYNNEI. The V and J ends lost 5 bases and 0 bases respectively, with 17 bases between them. The CDR3 has 16 residues. The CDR3 DNA follows: TGTGCCAGCAGTACCGTGCCACCGACGGCCTCCTACGAGCAGTACTTC. Amino acids: CASSTVPPTASYEQYF.

V gene TRBV9 combines with J gene TRBJ1-2; TRBD1 matches at 7 bases. Germline V gene lookup returns CDR1 SGDLS and CDR2 YYNGEE. The CDR3 sequence is 20 residues long. Unmatched junction bases numbered 22, after V lost 0 bases and J lost 5 bases. The CDR3 loop reads CASSVVSAGGGDNRGYGYTF. The CDR3 nucleotides are TGTGCCAGCAGCGTAGTCTCGGCGGGAGGGGGCGATAACCGAGGGTATGGCTACACCTTC.

The V and J genes are TRBV6-6 and TRBJ2-3, with TRBD2 matching 8 bases. The CDR3 consists of 17 residues. V dropped 5 bases and J dropped 3; count of bases not matched to a gene: 13. Germline loops: CDR1 MNHNY, CDR2 SVGAGI (reference sequence). The CDR3 nucleotides are TGTGCCAGCAGTCGCCAGCCGCCGGGACTAGAGACAGATACGCAGTATTTT. Translation: CASSRQPPGLETDTQYF.

The V call is TRBV19, the J call TRBJ1-2, with a tentative D call TRBD1 (5 bases). V lost 3 bases, J lost 0 bases, and 8 bases lay in between. The CDR3 has 14 amino acids. Germline-derived CDR1 and CDR2 are LNHDA and SQIVND (reference sequence). CDR3 loop: CASSMGEANYGYTF. In DNA form, the CDR3 reads TGTGCCAGTAGTATGGGGGAAGCTAACTATGGCTACACCTTC.

J is TRBJ1-4 and V is TRBV6-6; 7 nucleotides agree with TRBD1. This CDR3 has 17 residues. Germline V gene data show CDR1 as MNHNY and CDR2 as SVGAGI (reference sequence). Trimming removed 5 bases from V and 7 bases from J; junction bases left unmatched: 16. The CDR3 coding sequence is TGTGCCAGCAGTCCCCGGGACAGCCCTCTTAGTGGTGAAAAACTGTTTTTT. Amino acids: CASSPRDSPLSGEKLFF.

V and J are TRBV3-1 (or the pseudogene TRBV3-2) and TRBJ1-2; 7 bases are a match to TRBD1. V shed 0 bases and J 4 bases; nucleotides not matched to a gene: 5. Germline CDR1 reads LGHDT; CDR2 reads YNNKEL (reference sequence). The CDR3 sequence is 15 residues long. CDR3 residues: CASSQEQGSGYGYTF. The DNA for the CDR3 is TGTGCCAGCAGCCAAGAACAGGGGAGCGGCTATGGCTACACCTTC.

This sequence joins TRBV27 and TRBJ1-2; D call uncertain. Trimming left V 3 bases short and J 0 bases short, with 5 bases between. There are 13 residues in the CDR3. Germline V CDR1 and CDR2: MNHEY, SMNVEV (reference sequence). The DNA for the CDR3 is TGTGCCAGCAGTTTTGCCCCTAACTATGGCTACACCTTC. Its translation: CASSFAPNYGYTF.

This chain joins TRBV7-9 and TRBJ1-1, with a possible D match to TRBD1 (5 bases). The germline CDR1 and CDR2 sequences are SEHNR and FQNEAQ (reference sequence). The CDR3 is made up of 14 amino acids. V was trimmed by 2 bases and J by 3 bases, leaving 10 bases between them. CDR3 nucleotides: TGTGCCAGCAGCTTACAGGGTGCGGACACTGAAGCTTTCTTT. Protein product: CASSLQGADTEAFF.

CDR3 sequence reads: CAWRRLPRSEETQYF. For the CDR3, the DNA is TGTGCCTGGAGACGTCTCCCCCGGTCGGAAGAGACCCAGTACTTC. The rearrangement uses TRBV30 and TRBJ2-5; no clear D. The CDR3 spans 15 residues. V lost 3 bases and J 3 bases, leaving 17 bases between the germline ends. Germline V gives CDR1 GTSNPN, CDR2 SVGIG (reference sequence).

The chain employs TRBV9 and TRBJ2-1; 7 bases line up with TRBD1. The CDR3 totals 13 residues. Germline V gene data show CDR1 as SGDLS and CDR2 as YYNGEE. The V and J ends lost 3 bases and 5 bases, in that order; junction bases with no gene match: 2. The chain's CDR3 is CASSETGNNEQFF. CDR3 DNA: TGTGCCAGCAGCGAGACAGGGAACAATGAGCAGTTCTTC. Full variable domain (remainder filled in from reference TRBV9 and TRBJ2-1): DSGVTQTPKHLITATGQRVTLRCSPRSGDLSVYWYQQSLDQGLQFLIQYYNGEERAKGNILERFSAQQFPDLHSELNLSSLELGDSALYFCASSETGNNEQFFGPGTRLTVL.

A few counts support this clone. The chain has TRBV18 and TRBJ1-3, with no clear D. V shed 10 bases and J shed 0 bases, with 10 bases lying between them. The CDR3 consists of 13 residues. The V gene's germline CDR1 is KGHSH and CDR2 LQKENI. The CDR3 nucleotides are TGTGCCACTGCGACGAACTCTGGAAACACCATATATTTT. It encodes CATATNSGNTIYF.

The chain combines TRBV10-3 with TRBJ2-5; 8 nucleotides agree with TRBD2. The J segment lost 2 bases and the V segment lost 8 bases, leaving 10 bases of the junction unmatched. The CDR3 contains 15 residues. The germline CDR1 and CDR2 sequences are ENHRY and SYGVKD. The chain's CDR3 is CAIGLAGGRQETQYF. The CDR3 DNA reads TGTGCCATCGGTTTGGCGGGGGGAAGACAAGAGACCCAGTACTTC.

The chain is built from TRBV15 and TRBJ1-5; TRBD1 matches at 7 bases. CDR3 length: 18 amino acids. The J segment lost 0 bases and the V segment lost 3 bases, leaving 11 bases of the junction unmatched. Germline CDR1 LNHNV, CDR2 YYDKDF (reference sequence). The CDR3 bases are TGTGCCACCAGCAGGGGCCGGGACAGAACTTATAGCAATCAGCCCCAGCATTTT. It yields the protein CATSRGRDRTYSNQPQHF.

The rearrangement joins TRBV6-5 to TRBJ2-3, with D perhaps matching TRBD1 (5 bases). V was shortened by 6 bases and J by 1 base, with 8 bases between the two germline ends. This CDR3 contains 13 residues. Germline-derived CDR1 and CDR2 are MNHEY and SVGAGI. This CDR3 reads CASSPQGTDTQYF. The CDR3 DNA is TGTGCCAGCAGCCCACAGGGCACAGATACGCAGTATTTT.

The J gene is TRBJ1-3, the V gene TRBV7-6; TRBD1 might be the D (6 bases). Trimming stripped 2 bases from V and 4 bases from J, with 12 bases between. The CDR3 has 15 amino acids. Germline values: CDR1 SGHVS, CDR2 FNYEAQ. CDR3 sequence: CASSLSGAVGNTIYF. For the CDR3, the DNA is TGTGCCAGCAGCTTATCGGGGGCCGTGGGAAACACCATATATTTT.

V gene TRBV12-3 or TRBV12-4 combines with J gene TRBJ2-7, with D maybe TRBD1 (6 bases). V lost 4 bases to trimming and J lost 4 bases, with 11 bases between them. The CDR3 runs 13 residues. The CDR3 DNA follows: TGTGCCAGCAGTTGGGACACCACTTACGAGCAGTACTTC. Protein sequence: CASSWDTTYEQYF.

This chain uses TRBV3-1 (or the pseudogene TRBV3-2) with TRBJ2-3, with D possibly being TRBD2 (5 bases). The CDR3 is 17 amino acids. In germline, CDR1 is LGHDT, CDR2 YNNKEL (reference sequence). Trimming cost V 4 bases and J 5 bases, with 22 bases left between them. The CDR3 sequence is CASSLAHQLGVIDTQYF. CDR3 coding DNA: TGTGCCAGCAGCCTAGCCCATCAGTTGGGAGTCATAGATACGCAGTATTTT.

The J gene is TRBJ1-6, the V gene TRBV7-3; no reliable D call. V was pared by 1 base and J by 9 bases, with 13 bases between. Germline CDR1 SGHTA, CDR2 FQGTGA. The CDR3 extends over 15 amino acids. The CDR3 DNA sequence: TGTGCCAGCAGCTTAAGACCCATAGTGGGTTCACCCCTCCACTTT. Its translation is CASSLRPIVGSPLHF.